This record concerns one TCR beta chain sequence. Sequencing was performed with immunoSEQ multiplex PCR; in TCRdb, only in-frame clones are kept and a portion is missing. The sample has about 57,000 clones, approximately 82% seen once. This entry is derived from a study of OX40 agonist ivuxolimab in advanced cancers. Overall study context: Patients were treated with intravenous ivuxolimab, dosed at 0.01 to 10 mg/kg and infused every 2 weeks.

This sample comprised CD4+ or CD8+ T cells sorted from blood, obtained in a trial of the OX40 agonist ivuxolimab. The clonotype was recovered from an adult with an advanced solid tumor such as melanoma, head and neck, liver or kidney cancer.

The CDR3 DNA reads TGTGCCAGCGCTCCCGGTGGAGGGAGGGTTACCTATGGCTACACCTTC. This translates into CASAPGGGRVTYGYTF. The chain is built from TRBV2 and TRBJ1-2; D call uncertain. This CDR3 contains 16 residues. Germline V gene sequence: CDR1 SNHLY, CDR2 FYNNEI. V gave up 8 bases and J gave up 4 bases, with 23 bases separating them.